This T cell receptor beta chain was documented in a study of blood T cell repertoires in COVID-19. Trimming cost V 6 bases and J 2 bases, with 26 bases left between them. Germline V CDR1 and CDR2: LNHDA, SQIVND (reference sequence). CDR3 length: 18 amino acids. Original methodology: Quantification of nucleated cells was approximated via reference gene primer amplification. Measured with immunoSEQ multiplex PCR; TCRdb has only the in-frame clones, and not every one. The V and J calls and clone size are taken from that table; D and trimming were inferred from the DNA. The sample contains roughly 250,000 clones, roughly 84% of which appear only once.

The clonotype originates from a woman aged 40-49 years who had recovered from COVID-19. The material sequenced was peripheral blood. The chain carries TRBV19 and TRBJ2-7; tentatively, D is TRBD2 (5 bases). The CDR3 sequence is CASSGGIIPAEGTYEQYF. The CDR3 region has the DNA TGTGCCAGTAGCGGCGGAATAATACCTGCAGAGGGTACCTACGAGCAGTACTTC.